The sequence of this TCR beta chain was determined in a study of CXCR3-negative and CXCR3-positive naive CD8 T cells. This CDR3 has 11 residues. Germline-derived CDR1 and CDR2 are LNHDA and SQIVND (reference sequence). About this clonotype itself: The antigen is unknown.

General study findings and limits: Compared with CXCR3-negative naive cells, CXCR3-positive naive cells showed more hydrophobic TRB CDR3s. Diversity in memory CD8+ cells fell much lower than the comparably high levels seen in both naive subsets. TRB CDR3 properties were used to infer TCR strength, and surface CD5 was comparable between naive subsets.

TRB cDNA was prepared as libraries by UMI-labeled 5' RACE. TCRdb re-called the 5' RACE reads and shows each CDR3 protein once, DNA omitted. This sample carries 75,000 to 90,000 distinct CDR3 sequences, with approximately 0.67% going to the ten biggest clones. The V gene is TRBV19, the J gene TRBJ1-1; TCRdb names TRBD1, which stays unverified in the absence of DNA. The material sequenced was naive CXCR3+ CD8+ T cells from blood. Subset: CD45RO-CCR7+CD27+CD95- naive CD8+ T cells expressing CXCR3 (TNR3+). This TCR was sampled from a human donor in good health. Some clones in this sample may be carry-over from other donors' samples. The chain's CDR3 is CASGGGTEAFF.